This entry is about one T cell receptor (beta chain). This entry is derived from a study of shared clonotypes between healthy human individuals. Generated by immunoSEQ multiplex PCR, the TCRdb table keeps only in-frame clones and is missing some. The data contain about 2.4 million clones, approximately 93% of them seen just once; the ten biggest clones take up 0.36%. The CDR3 sequence is 21 residues long. Negatively enriched CD4+ T cells were divided by CD45RA into naive and memory. This sequence originates from a man between 18 and 29 years old in good health. Some clones in this sample may be carry-over from other donors' samples. Sequences were obtained from naive CD4+ T cells from PBMCs. Subset defined: CD45RA+ positively selected. The gene calls are TRBV21-1 and TRBJ2-2; the D segment call TRBD2 is taken from the table without a DNA check. TRBV21-1 is shown as a pseudogene. The CDR3, as DNA: TGTGCCAGCAGCAACCCCTATCGTGGGCCCGGGACTAGCGGGAGGGCCGGGGAGCTGTTTTTT. Its protein is CASSNPYRGPGTSGRAGELFF.